Each of the 21 T cell receptor beta chains below was sequenced from the same sample in a study of T cells in Graves' hyperthyroidism and ophthalmopathy. The source material, RNA transcripts, was used to amplify TCR beta CDR3 regions. When the TCR CDR3 underwent first-round RT-PCR, the HTBI primer set was used. TCRdb re-derived calls from the multiplex PCR reads in MiXCR, one entry per CDR3 protein. This sample has approximately 500,000 distinct CDR3 sequences, with more than 45% found just once. Sequenced sample: peripheral blood or thyroid tissue (not recorded which). The origin of the receptors is a woman aged 18-29 years with Graves' hyperthyroidism.

This clonotype was recorded many times. The rearrangement uses TRBV5-1 and TRBJ2-5; D unresolved. CDR1 is SGHRS, CDR2 YFSETQ, per germline. The CDR3 runs to 12 residues. V shed 2 bases and J shed 5 bases, with 7 bases lying between them. The CDR3 bases are TGCGCCAGCAGCTTTGCGTCGGAGACCCAGTACTTC. Its translation is CASSFASETQYF.

The chain combines TRBV7-9 with TRBJ2-5; tentatively, D is TRBD1 (5 bases). The CDR3 has 12 amino acids. The ends were cut back, 5 bases at V and 9 bases at J, with 13 bases in the middle. Germline-derived CDR1 and CDR2 are SEHNR and FQNEAQ (reference sequence). The CDR3 bases are TGTGCCAGCAGCGGCAGGGATCAGCCCCAGTACTTC. This gives the protein CASSGRDQPQYF.

The chain uses TRBV30 and TRBJ2-5; 10 bases match TRBD2. After removal of 1 base from V and 0 bases from J, the junction contained 5 bases not matched to a gene. Germline CDR1 and CDR2: GTSNPN and SVGIG (reference sequence). The CDR3 sequence is 16 residues long. The CDR3 nucleotides are TGTGCCTGGAGTGACCTTAGCGGGAGGTACCAAGAGACCCAGTACTTC. Translation: CAWSDLSGRYQETQYF.

This sequence joins TRBV7-2 and TRBJ2-7, with 10 bases lining up with TRBD2. This CDR3 region has 16 residues. Germline V CDR1 and CDR2: SGHTA, FQGNSA. Trimming took 4 bases from V and 7 from J; bases not matched to a gene: 13. This CDR3 reads CASSSKGLAGVNEQYF. The CDR3 bases are TGTGCCAGCAGCTCAAAAGGCCTAGCGGGAGTCAATGAGCAGTACTTC.

The J gene is TRBJ2-7, the V gene TRBV29-1; the D is unclear. This CDR3 region has 11 residues. Trimming took off 7 bases at V and 3 bases at J, with 10 bases between the two ends. Germline values: CDR1 SQVTM, CDR2 ANQGSEA. The CDR3 is CSAAINYEQYF. CDR3 nucleotides: TGCAGCGCGGCCATAAACTACGAGCAGTACTTC.

The chain uses TRBV7-4 and TRBJ1-2, with 10 bases lining up with TRBD1. The CDR3 is 15 residues long. V shed 9 bases, J shed 1 base, and the junction held 8 bases outside the gene matches. Per germline, CDR1 SGHVT and CDR2 SQSDAQ. The CDR3 region is CARRGDRGGNYGYTF. Written as DNA, the CDR3 is TGTGCCAGACGAGGGGACAGGGGCGGTAACTATGGCTACACCTTC. The whole variable domain, filled in from reference TRBV7-4 and TRBJ1-2, reads GAGVSQSPRYKVAKRGRDVALRCDSISGHVTLYWYRQTLGQGSEVLTYSQSDAQRDKSGRPSGRFSAERPERSVSTLKIQRTEQGDSAVYLCARRGDRGGNYGYTFGSGTRLTVV.

This clonotype was detected ten times or more. This chain connects TRBV5-4 to TRBJ2-2; 13 nucleotides agree with TRBD2. CDR3 length equals 16 residues. CDR1 is SGHNT and CDR2 is YYREEE in the germline V gene (reference sequence). J lost 6 bases, V lost 4 bases, and 6 bases had no gene match. The CDR3 is CASSTGTSGNPGELFF. The DNA for the CDR3 is TGTGCCAGCAGCACCGGGACTAGCGGGAATCCCGGGGAGCTGTTTTTT.

This clonotype came up a few times. Since a much larger clone is just one base distant, this may be a read error. This rearrangement joins TRBV2 to TRBJ1-1; D perhaps matches TRBD1 (5 bases). V lost 5 bases to trimming and J lost 6 bases, with 16 bases between them. Germline V gene data show CDR1 as SNHLY and CDR2 as FYNNEI. CDR3 length: 14 residues. The CDR3 spells CASSYTTGGAEAFF. CDR3 nucleotides: TGTGCCAGCAGTTACACCACTGGAGGGGCTGAAGCTTTCTTT.

About this clonotype itself: At one of its ends the junction is not consistent with the germline gene, which may arise from a read error. DNA for the CDR3: TGTGCCAGCAGCTTGGTAGGGACGAACAATCAGTCCCAGCATTTT. This translates into CASSLVGTNNQSQHF. This rearrangement joins TRBV7-9 to TRBJ1-5, with D tentatively TRBD1 (5 bases). CDR1 and CDR2 from the germline V gene are SEHNR and FQNEAQ (reference sequence). The CDR3 is 15 residues long.

The chain couples TRBV13 to TRBJ1-3; TRBD1 aligns across 7 bases. CDR3 length equals 17 residues. J lost 0 bases, V lost 7 bases, and 12 bases had no gene match. Germline-derived CDR1 and CDR2 are PRHDT and FYEKMQ (reference sequence). CDR3 residues: CASTSQGVGNSGNTIYF. The CDR3 DNA sequence: TGTGCCAGCACTTCCCAGGGGGTGGGGAACTCTGGAAACACCATATATTTT.

The rearrangement links TRBV11-3 to TRBJ2-1; D unclear. Germline-derived CDR1 and CDR2 are SGHNT and YENEEA. With 3 bases removed from V and 8 bases from J, the gap between germline ends came to 14 bases. CDR3 length: 14 amino acids. CDR3 coding DNA: TGTGCCAGCAGCTTGTTTGACATGAACGATGAGCAGTTCTTC. The encoded protein is CASSLFDMNDEQFF. Looking up the rest from reference TRBV11-3 and TRBJ2-1 gives the full variable domain: EAGVVQSPRYKIIEKKQPVAFWCNPISGHNTLYWYLQNLGQGPELLIRYENEEAVDDSQLPKDRFSAERLKGVDSTLKIQPAELGDSAVYLCASSLFDMNDEQFFGPGTRLTVL.

This clonotype was picked up many times. The chain joins TRBV7-2 to TRBJ2-7, with 9 bases identical to TRBD1. CDR1 and CDR2 from the germline V gene are SGHTA and FQGNSA. V was pared by 7 bases and J by 0 bases, with 13 bases of the junction left unmatched. This CDR3 region has 17 residues. The CDR3 DNA reads TGTGCCAGCAACTCCGGGACAGGGCCTTTTTTCTCCTACGAGCAGTACTTC. Translating gives CASNSGTGPFFSYEQYF.

The chain is built from TRBV2 and TRBJ1-4, with D possibly TRBD1 on 5 matching bases. The V gene's germline CDR1 is SNHLY and CDR2 FYNNEI. The V gene lost 9 bases and the J gene lost 4 bases, with 15 bases spanning the gap. The CDR3 is 14 residues long. The DNA for the CDR3 is TGTGCCAGTCCCTCGGGGGTGGTTAATGAAAAACTGTTTTTT. Translation gives CASPSGVVNEKLFF.

To note about this clonotype: A much more abundant neighbour one base away suggests this may be a read error. This chain uses TRBV7-9 with TRBJ2-7; possibly TRBD1 or TRBD2 for D (6 bases each). Germline V gene sequence: CDR1 SEHNR, CDR2 FQNEAQ (reference sequence). The CDR3 loop spans 16 amino acids. The CDR3 sequence: CASSHLTGARSYGQYF. DNA of the CDR3: TGTGCCAGCAGCCACCTAACGGGGGCCCGTTCCTACGGGCAGTACTTC. The full variable domain, rest sourced from reference TRBV7-9 and TRBJ2-7, is DTGVSQNPRHKITKRGQNVTFRCDPISEHNRLYWYRQTLGQGPEFLTYFQNEAQLEKSRLLSDRFSAERPKGSFSTLEIQRTEQGDSAMYLCASSHLTGARSYGQYFGPGTRLTVT.

This clonotype was seen ten or more times. This chain links TRBV9 with TRBJ2-6; 9 nucleotides agree with TRBD2. J lost 1 base, V lost 6 bases, and 14 bases had no gene match. In germline, CDR1 is SGDLS, CDR2 YYNGEE. This CDR3 contains 19 residues. The CDR3 spells CASNVGGGTSPSGANVLTF. The CDR3 region has the DNA TGTGCCAGCAACGTCGGGGGAGGGACTAGCCCGTCTGGGGCCAACGTCCTGACTTTC.

This clonotype appeared a few times. The chain recombines TRBV27 with TRBJ2-7, with no clear D. Looked up from germline, CDR1 is MNHEY and CDR2 is SMNVEV (reference sequence). V dropped 2 bases and J dropped 0 bases, with 5 bases sitting between them. CDR3 size: 13 residues. DNA for the CDR3: TGTGCCAGCAGTTTACACCCCTCCTACGAGCAGTACTTC. Encoded protein: CASSLHPSYEQYF.

This clonotype was picked up many times. CDR3 sequence reads: CASSVRQQQETQYF. The CDR3, as DNA: TGTGCCAGCAGTGTTAGGCAGCAGCAAGAGACCCAGTACTTC. The chain uses TRBV6-1 and TRBJ2-5; D call uncertain. The CDR3 loop spans 14 amino acids. Germline V gene lookup returns CDR1 MNHNS and CDR2 SASEGT. Trimming took off 4 bases at V and 2 bases at J, with 11 bases between the two ends.

To note about this clonotype: Being one base from a much bigger clone, this may be a read error. This chain links TRBV11-2 with TRBJ1-4; D possibly corresponds to TRBD1 (5 bases). CDR3 length: 15 amino acids. In germline, CDR1 is SGHAT, CDR2 FQNNGV. CDR3 sequence (DNA): TGTGTCAGCAGCTTAGAGTACGGGGGACGTGAAAAACTGTTTTTT. This codes for CVSSLEYGGREKLFF. Looking up the rest from reference TRBV11-2 and TRBJ1-4 gives the full variable domain: EAGVAQSPRYKIIEKRQSVAFWCNPISGHATLYWYQQILGQGPKLLIQFQNNGVVDDSQLPKDRFSAERLKGVDSTLKIQPAKLEDSAVYLCVSSLEYGGREKLFFGSGTQLSVL.

This clonotype was observed at least ten times. This chain connects TRBV11-2 to TRBJ2-7, with TRBD1 as a possible D gene (6 bases). There are 12 residues in the CDR3. Germline values: CDR1 SGHAT, CDR2 FQNNGV. Trimming took 8 bases from V and 3 from J, leaving 11 bases between them. The CDR3: CASGQGRYEQYF. CDR3 DNA sequence: TGTGCCAGCGGGCAGGGGCGCTACGAGCAGTACTTC.

This clonotype has more than one count but fewer than ten. The J gene is TRBJ2-7, the V gene TRBV5-1; 9 bases map to TRBD1. CDR3 length: 14 residues. Germline V CDR1 and CDR2: SGHRS, YFSETQ. V trimming: 4 bases; J trimming: 7 bases; junction bases outside the gene matches: 9. The CDR3 reads CASSDRDRAREQYF. CDR3 DNA sequence: TGCGCCAGCAGCGACCGGGACAGGGCCCGGGAGCAGTACTTC.

There are many counts of this clonotype. The chain couples TRBV7-9 to TRBJ2-7; 9 nucleotides match TRBD1. Germline CDR1 is SEHNR and CDR2 is FQNEAQ (reference sequence). V lost 3 bases, J lost 2 bases, and 2 bases stayed unmatched. The CDR3 contains 14 residues. CDR3 nucleotides: TGTGCCAGCAGCTTGGACAGGGGACCCTACGAGCAGTACTTC. Encoded protein: CASSLDRGPYEQYF.